This T cell receptor (beta chain) originates from a study of neurological immune-mediated disorders. Study-wide findings and caveats: It was HTLV-1-associated myelopathy that showed the most TCR clonal expansion, while multiple sclerosis showed the least, falling below healthy controls.

Unsorted libraries came from 2 million PBMCs stored at -80 °C. The cDNA was synthesized by means of template-switch 5'RACE, which was carried out with 10-nucleotide random UMIs. Over 170 million TCR-beta sequences from 15-18 subjects came from every sequencing run. TCRdb ran MiXCR on the 5' RACE reads and lists one entry per CDR3 protein. Altogether over 15,000 distinct CDR3 sequences are present, 27% being singletons, with the ten largest covering 33%. Of note for this clonotype: Its antigen is as yet unknown.

The receptor comes from a man aged 45-65 years with HTLV-1-associated myelopathy (HAM/TSP). The specimen was PBMCs.

DNA of the CDR3: TGCAGTGCTAGAGCCGGGGCGGACTCTGGAAACACCATATATTTT. Protein sequence: CSARAGADSGNTIYF. The chain uses TRBV20-1 and TRBJ1-3; possibly TRBD1 for D (5 bases). CDR1 DFQATT and CDR2 SNEGSKA come from the germline V gene (reference sequence). There are 15 residues in the CDR3. Trimming removed 1 base at V and 0 bases at J, with 10 bases between.